A single sample is the source of the 26 T cell receptor beta chains below, sequenced in a study of PD-L1 blockade in urothelial cancer (dated by TCRdb to between 2016 and 2019). The label giving this sample's time point can be read as: peripheral blood 6 weeks after treatment start. The method was the immunoSEQ multiplex PCR assay. Not all clones reach the TCRdb copy of this immuneACCESS table, which keeps in-frame sequences only. Checked studies attribute under half of the gap to unresolved V genes and leave the rest unexplained. Here the sample has 90,000 to 130,000 clones; 91% occur a single time. 3.5% to 4.5% of the sample comes from the top ten. Sequencing used PBMCs, obtained around atezolizumab (anti-PD-L1) treatment. The receptor set was obtained from a man aged 55 to 70 with urothelial cancer.

The V call is TRBV30, the J call TRBJ2-1, with no clear D. The CDR3 runs 10 residues. The V gene's germline CDR1 is GTSNPN and CDR2 SVGIG (reference sequence). V dropped 5 bases and J dropped 9 bases, with 8 bases sitting between them. Here the CDR3 reads CAWSAVEQFF. CDR3 in DNA: TGTGCCTGGTCCGCGGTTGAGCAGTTCTTC.

The genes are TRBV9 and TRBJ2-2, with D perhaps TRBD2 (5 bases). The CDR3 runs 15 residues. Per germline, CDR1 SGDLS and CDR2 YYNGEE. The V and J ends lost 2 bases and 5 bases respectively, with 13 bases between them. CDR3 loop: CASSVSLAKTGELFF. Written as DNA, the CDR3 is TGTGCCAGCAGCGTTAGCCTAGCCAAGACCGGGGAGCTGTTTTTT.

This clone showed up just a few times. The rearrangement joins TRBV6-5 to TRBJ1-1, with D uncertain. This CDR3 is built from 12 residues. Per the germline V gene, CDR1 is MNHEY and CDR2 is SVGAGI. V was cut by 6 bases and J by 7 bases, with 12 bases left in between. The CDR3 bases are TGTGCCAGCAGCTTCCTCGGGGTTGAAGCTTTCTTT. As protein: CASSFLGVEAFF.

The chain links TRBV4-3 to TRBJ2-7; the match to TRBD1 covers 9 bases. The CDR3 spans 15 residues. V shed 0 bases, J shed 5 bases, and the junction held 5 bases outside the gene matches. Germline loops: CDR1 LGHNA, CDR2 YSLEER. Written as DNA, the CDR3 is TGCGCCAGCAGCCAAGATAGGGACAGGGCCAACGAGCAGTACTTC. It encodes CASSQDRDRANEQYF.

The chain is built from TRBV10-3 and TRBJ1-1; no firm D call. The CDR3 consists of 14 residues. The ends were cut back, 6 bases at V and 1 base at J, with 12 bases in the middle. Germline lookup yields CDR1 ENHRY and CDR2 SYGVKD. The DNA for the CDR3 is TGTGCCATCAGCTCTGTCTCCTCGAACACTGAAGCTTTCTTT. It codes for CAISSVSSNTEAFF.

V usage is TRBV10-3 and J usage is TRBJ2-7; TRBD1 is a possible D gene (6 bases). The CDR3 has 13 amino acids. The germline V gene encodes CDR1 ENHRY and CDR2 SYGVKD. Between the trimmed V and J ends, which lost 6 bases and 4 bases, there was a span of 13 bases. CDR3 DNA: TGTGCCATCAGGGGGGACACGGGATACGAGCAGTACTTC. Translation gives CAIRGDTGYEQYF.

This clone appeared once. This chain joins TRBV2 and TRBJ2-2, with 11 positions matching TRBD2. Germline lookup yields CDR1 SNHLY and CDR2 FYNNEI. V was clipped by 4 bases and J by 1 base; unmatched bases: 5. The CDR3 contains 17 residues. The CDR3 is CASSVKLAGENTGELFF. The CDR3 DNA is TGTGCCAGCAGTGTCAAACTAGCGGGGGAGAACACCGGGGAGCTGTTTTTT.

J is TRBJ2-2 and V is TRBV2, with D perhaps matching TRBD1 (6 bases). Germline V CDR1 and CDR2: SNHLY, FYNNEI. V was clipped by 6 bases and J by 7 bases, with 9 bases between them. This CDR3 spans 12 amino acids. The CDR3 sequence: CASSMDSGELFF. The CDR3 nucleotides are TGTGCCAGCAGCATGGACAGCGGGGAGCTGTTTTTT.

In this sample, this clone turned up once. The gene calls are TRBV25-1 and TRBJ1-2; TRBD1 aligns across 8 bases. V was clipped by 3 bases and J by 5 bases; unmatched bases: 8. Looked up from germline, CDR1 is MGHDK and CDR2 is SYGVNS. This CDR3 spans 15 amino acids. The CDR3 protein is CASSDYTGGPYGYTF. The CDR3 coding sequence is TGTGCCAGCAGTGATTACACAGGGGGTCCATATGGCTACACCTTC.

This clone has a single count. The V gene is TRBV5-8, the J gene TRBJ1-2; D possibly corresponds to TRBD1 (6 bases). Trimming took 1 base from V and 1 from J, leaving 14 bases between them. CDR1 SGHTS and CDR2 YDEGEE come from the germline V gene. The CDR3 has 16 residues. As DNA, the CDR3 is TGTGCCAGCAGCTTGTCTCTGACAGGAGATAACTATGGCTACACCTTC. Its protein product is CASSLSLTGDNYGYTF.

V is TRBV5-5 and J is TRBJ2-2; 10 bases match TRBD1. The CDR3 has 16 residues. V lost 1 base and J lost 3; bases outside the gene matches: 3. Per germline, CDR1 SGHKS and CDR2 YYEKEE (reference sequence). The CDR3 sequence: CASSLTGTGDTGELFF. As DNA, the CDR3 is TGTGCCAGCAGCTTGACAGGGACAGGGGACACCGGGGAGCTGTTTTTT.

This chain uses TRBV9 with TRBJ2-1; TRBD2 matches 8 bases. Losses at the gene ends were 0 bases for V and 7 bases for J; bases not matched to a gene: 3. Per the germline V gene, CDR1 is SGDLS and CDR2 is YYNGEE. CDR3 length equals 14 residues. CDR3 in amino acids: CASSVVAGSNEQFF. The CDR3 DNA is TGTGCCAGCAGCGTAGTAGCGGGAAGTAATGAGCAGTTCTTC.

J is TRBJ1-1 and V is TRBV5-4, with no clear D. This CDR3 is 14 amino acids long. Germline V lookup: CDR1 SGHNT, CDR2 YYREEE (reference sequence). V lost 4 bases and J lost 3, with 13 bases in between. In DNA, the CDR3 is TGTGCCAGCAGCCTAACTAGGACTGACACTGAAGCTTTCTTT. Translating gives CASSLTRTDTEAFF.

The rearrangement links TRBV2 to TRBJ1-2; D is possibly TRBD1 (5 bases). Looked up from germline, CDR1 is SNHLY and CDR2 is FYNNEI. This CDR3 is built from 11 residues. The V and J ends lost 4 bases and 5 bases respectively, with 5 bases between them. CDR3 protein: CASSAGYGYTF. The CDR3 nucleotides read TGTGCCAGCAGTGCAGGGTATGGCTACACCTTC. The whole variable domain, filled in from reference TRBV2 and TRBJ1-2, reads EPEVTQTPSHQVTQMGQEVILRCVPISNHLYFYWYRQILGQKVEFLVSFYNNEISEKSEIFDDQFSVERPDGSNFTLKIRSTKLEDSAMYFCASSAGYGYTFGSGTRLTVV.

The chain combines TRBV4-3 with TRBJ2-7; 9 nucleotides align to TRBD2. Per the germline V gene, CDR1 is LGHNA and CDR2 is YSLEER. The CDR3 runs to 16 residues. V trimming: 4 bases; J trimming: 3 bases; junction bases outside the gene matches: 10. DNA for the CDR3: TGCGCCAGCAGCCGCGTCAGCGCGGGGGGGCGCTACGAGCAGTACTTC. Its protein is CASSRVSAGGRYEQYF.

The V gene is TRBV18, the J gene TRBJ2-5; 13 nucleotides agree with TRBD2. The CDR3 is 15 residues long. Germline assignment: CDR1 KGHSH and CDR2 LQKENI. J was trimmed by 4 bases and V by 3 bases; bases with no gene match: 2. The CDR3 nucleotides read TGTGCCAGCTCACCGGGACTAGCGGGGAGAGAGACCCAGTACTTC. Protein: CASSPGLAGRETQYF.

This sequence joins TRBV18 and TRBJ2-1; TRBD1 is a possible D gene (5 bases). The CDR3 has 12 amino acids. The germline gives CDR1 KGHSH, CDR2 LQKENI. The germline V and J ends were trimmed by 5 bases and 6 bases, with 8 bases remaining between them. Here the CDR3 reads CASSSQGNEQFF. CDR3 bases: TGTGCCAGCTCATCCCAGGGCAATGAGCAGTTCTTC.

The chain combines TRBV6-4 with TRBJ2-1; 7 nucleotides agree with TRBD2. V shed 3 bases, J shed 5 bases, and the junction held 13 bases outside the gene matches. Per germline, CDR1 MRHNA and CDR2 SNTAGT. This CDR3 is 17 amino acids long. CDR3 sequence reads: CASSESGVKLGDNEQFF. The CDR3 region has the DNA TGTGCCAGCAGTGAGAGCGGGGTGAAACTGGGGGACAATGAGCAGTTCTTC.

This chain uses TRBV10-2 with TRBJ2-7; 7 bases are a match to TRBD1. With 6 bases clipped from V and 4 bases from J, the junction kept 12 bases outside the gene matches. This CDR3 has 15 residues. Per the germline V gene, CDR1 is WSHSY and CDR2 is SAAADI. In DNA, the CDR3 is TGCGCCAGCAGCCATCCGGGACAGAGGCTTTACGAGCAGTACTTC. Its protein product is CASSHPGQRLYEQYF.

The chain couples TRBV9 to TRBJ1-3; no firm D call. Trimming took off 3 bases at V and 0 bases at J, with 10 bases between the two ends. CDR1 and CDR2 (germline): SGDLS, YYNGEE. This CDR3 is 15 amino acids long. The CDR3 spells CASSDHINSGNTIYF. The CDR3 DNA sequence: TGTGCCAGCAGCGATCACATCAACTCTGGAAACACCATATATTTT.

The J gene is TRBJ1-2, the V gene TRBV2, with TRBD1 matching over 8 bases. The CDR3 consists of 12 residues. The ends lost 6 bases at V and 8 bases at J; junction bases unmatched: 5. From germline, CDR1 is SNHLY and CDR2 FYNNEI. The CDR3 sequence: CASRGQVAGYTF. The DNA of the CDR3 is TGTGCCAGCAGGGGACAGGTTGCGGGCTACACCTTC.

This clone appeared once. The chain recombines TRBV30 with TRBJ1-1, with 7 bases fitting TRBD1. V lost 4 bases, J lost 4 bases, and 9 bases stayed unmatched. The CDR3 is made up of 14 amino acids. Germline V gene sequence: CDR1 GTSNPN, CDR2 SVGIG (reference sequence). The DNA for the CDR3 is TGTGCCTGGACGCGGAACAGGGGTGGCACTGAAGCTTTCTTT. Translation: CAWTRNRGGTEAFF.

The J gene is TRBJ1-4, the V gene TRBV4-3; 8 bases agree with TRBD1. The J segment lost 8 bases and the V segment lost 0 bases, leaving 14 bases of the junction unmatched. The CDR3 extends over 18 amino acids. In germline, CDR1 is LGHNA, CDR2 YSLEER. Here the CDR3 reads CASSQDPGQGASVEKLFF. CDR3 nucleotide sequence: TGCGCCAGCAGCCAAGATCCAGGGCAGGGGGCCTCGGTGGAAAAACTGTTTTTT.

Turning to this clone: The junction shows a germline mismatch at one end, possibly a read error. The chain has TRBV19 and TRBJ2-1; tentative D call: TRBD2 (6 bases). This CDR3 is 15 amino acids long. Germline assignment: CDR1 LNHDA and CDR2 SQIVND (reference sequence). The CDR3 sequence is CASSIEWDSSNEQFF. The CDR3 DNA reads as TGTGCCAGTAGTATAGAGTGGGACTCCTCCAATGAGCAGTTCTTC.

The chain joins TRBV6-5 to TRBJ2-7; TRBD1 aligns across 8 bases. The CDR3 has 13 residues. Germline loops: CDR1 MNHEY, CDR2 SVGAGI. The V and J ends lost 6 bases and 2 bases, in that order; junction bases with no gene match: 3. The chain's CDR3 is CASSSQGAYEQYF. The CDR3 DNA reads TGTGCCAGCAGCTCACAGGGGGCCTACGAGCAGTACTTC.

This clone came up once. DNA of the CDR3: TGTGCACCATACCCAGGGGGCATCAACGAGACCCAGTACTTC. Protein sequence: CAPYPGGINETQYF. The chain is built from TRBV9 and TRBJ2-5; 8 bases match TRBD1. Germline V gene sequence: CDR1 SGDLS, CDR2 YYNGEE. There are 14 residues in the CDR3.